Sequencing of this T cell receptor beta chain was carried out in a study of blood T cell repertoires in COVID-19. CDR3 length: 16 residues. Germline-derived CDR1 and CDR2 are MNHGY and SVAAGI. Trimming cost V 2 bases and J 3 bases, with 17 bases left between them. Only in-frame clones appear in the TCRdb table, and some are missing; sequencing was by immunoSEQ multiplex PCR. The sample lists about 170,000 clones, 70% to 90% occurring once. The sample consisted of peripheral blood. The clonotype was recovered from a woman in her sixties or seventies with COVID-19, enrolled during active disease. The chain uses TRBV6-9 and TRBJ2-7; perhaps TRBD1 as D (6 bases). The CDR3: CASSYPIPGQNYEQYF. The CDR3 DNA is TGTGCCAGCAGTTATCCGATTCCCGGACAGAACTACGAGCAGTACTTC.